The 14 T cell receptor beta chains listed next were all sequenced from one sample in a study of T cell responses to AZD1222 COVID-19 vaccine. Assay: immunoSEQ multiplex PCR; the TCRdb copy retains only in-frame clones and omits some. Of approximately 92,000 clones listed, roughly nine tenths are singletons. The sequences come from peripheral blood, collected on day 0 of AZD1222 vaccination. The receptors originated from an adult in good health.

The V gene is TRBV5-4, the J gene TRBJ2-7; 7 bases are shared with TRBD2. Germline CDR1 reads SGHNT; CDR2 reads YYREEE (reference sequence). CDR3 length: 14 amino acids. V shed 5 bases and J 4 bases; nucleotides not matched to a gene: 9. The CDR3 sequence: CASRGDYGPYEQYF. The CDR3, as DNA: TGTGCCAGCAGGGGGGACTACGGGCCGTACGAGCAGTACTTC.

CDR3 residues: CASSPSSLSGSSYNEQFF. In DNA, the CDR3 is TGTGCCAGCAGCCCCTCGTCCCTTAGCGGGAGCTCCTACAATGAGCAGTTCTTC. J is TRBJ2-1 and V is TRBV7-6; 9 bases agree with TRBD2. Germline-derived CDR1 and CDR2 are SGHVS and FNYEAQ. The CDR3 sequence is 18 residues long. V shed 5 bases, J shed 0 bases, and the junction held 11 bases outside the gene matches.

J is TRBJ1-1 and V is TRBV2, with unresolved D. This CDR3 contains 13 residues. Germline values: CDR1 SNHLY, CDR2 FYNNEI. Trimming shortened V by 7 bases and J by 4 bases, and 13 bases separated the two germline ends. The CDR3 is CASKMEGGTEAFF. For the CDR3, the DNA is TGTGCCAGCAAGATGGAGGGCGGCACTGAAGCTTTCTTT.

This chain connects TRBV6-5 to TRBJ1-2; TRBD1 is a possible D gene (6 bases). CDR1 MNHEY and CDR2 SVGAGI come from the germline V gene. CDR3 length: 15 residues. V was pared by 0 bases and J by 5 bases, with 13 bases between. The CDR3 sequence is CASSYSTGGGYGYTF. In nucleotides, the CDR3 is TGTGCCAGCAGTTACTCGACAGGTGGGGGGTATGGCTACACCTTC.

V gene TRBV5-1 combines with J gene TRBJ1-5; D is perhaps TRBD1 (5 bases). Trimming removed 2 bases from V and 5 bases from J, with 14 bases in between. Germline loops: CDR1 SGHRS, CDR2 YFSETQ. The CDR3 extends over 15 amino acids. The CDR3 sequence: CASSFGGDSYQPQHF. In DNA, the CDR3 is TGCGCCAGCAGCTTTGGTGGGGACTCCTATCAGCCCCAGCATTTT.

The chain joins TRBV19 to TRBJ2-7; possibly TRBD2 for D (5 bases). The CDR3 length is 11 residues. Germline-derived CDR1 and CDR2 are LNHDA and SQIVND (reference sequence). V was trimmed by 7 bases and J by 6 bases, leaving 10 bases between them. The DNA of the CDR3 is TGTGCCAGTAAGGAGGCTGGCGAGCAGTACTTC. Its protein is CASKEAGEQYF.

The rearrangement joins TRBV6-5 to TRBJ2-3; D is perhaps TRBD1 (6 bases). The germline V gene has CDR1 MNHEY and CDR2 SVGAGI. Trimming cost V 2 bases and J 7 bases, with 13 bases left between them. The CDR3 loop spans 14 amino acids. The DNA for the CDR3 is TGTGCCAGCAGTTACGGAGCCAGGGGAAATACGCAGTATTTT. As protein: CASSYGARGNTQYF.

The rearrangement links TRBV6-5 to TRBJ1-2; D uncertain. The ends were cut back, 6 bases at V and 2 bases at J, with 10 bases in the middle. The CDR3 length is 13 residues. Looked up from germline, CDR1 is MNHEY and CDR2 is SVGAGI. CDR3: CASRAQVNYGYTF. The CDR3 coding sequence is TGTGCCAGCAGGGCACAAGTAAACTATGGCTACACCTTC.

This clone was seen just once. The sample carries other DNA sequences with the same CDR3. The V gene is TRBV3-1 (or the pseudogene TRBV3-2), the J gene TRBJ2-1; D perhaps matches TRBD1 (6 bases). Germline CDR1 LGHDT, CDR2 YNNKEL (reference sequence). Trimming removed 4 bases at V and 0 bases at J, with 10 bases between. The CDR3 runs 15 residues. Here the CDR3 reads CASSPTGYSYNEQFF. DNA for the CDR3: TGTGCCAGCAGCCCGACAGGATACTCCTACAATGAGCAGTTCTTC.

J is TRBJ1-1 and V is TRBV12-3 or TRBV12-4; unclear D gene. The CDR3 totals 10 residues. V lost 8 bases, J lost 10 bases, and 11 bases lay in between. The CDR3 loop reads CASGQTGAFF. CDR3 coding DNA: TGTGCCAGCGGTCAAACGGGAGCTTTCTTT.

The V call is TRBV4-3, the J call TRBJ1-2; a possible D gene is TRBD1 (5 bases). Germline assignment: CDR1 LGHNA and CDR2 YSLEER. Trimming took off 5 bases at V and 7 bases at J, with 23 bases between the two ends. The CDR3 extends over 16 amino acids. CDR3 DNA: TGCGCCAGCAGCAACCCCCAGGGAGGGGCCGTCCTTGGCTACACCTTC. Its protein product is CASSNPQGGAVLGYTF.

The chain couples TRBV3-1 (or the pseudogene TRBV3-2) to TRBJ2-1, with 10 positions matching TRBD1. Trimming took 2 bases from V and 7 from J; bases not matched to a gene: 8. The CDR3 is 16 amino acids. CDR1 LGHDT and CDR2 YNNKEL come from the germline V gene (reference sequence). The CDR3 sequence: CASSQHPGQGGNEQFF. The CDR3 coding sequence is TGTGCCAGCAGCCAACATCCTGGACAGGGGGGGAATGAGCAGTTCTTC.

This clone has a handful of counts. The CDR3 reads CASRLGSAQASSYNSPLHF. The CDR3 nucleotides read TGTGCAAGTCGCTTAGGATCGGCACAGGCGAGCTCCTATAATTCACCCCTCCACTTT. This chain links TRBV12-2 with TRBJ1-6; the table's TRBD1 call for D was not verified on the DNA. TRBV12-2 is labeled a pseudogene. The CDR3 has 19 amino acids.

The CDR3 DNA is TGTGCCAGCAGTTCGCCGGCCAACTGGGGCTACACCTTC. Translated, it gives CASSSPANWGYTF. This chain uses TRBV6-2 or TRBV6-3 with TRBJ1-2; D is unclear. CDR1 and CDR2 from the germline V gene are MNHEY and SVGEGT. This CDR3 has 13 residues. V lost 4 bases and J lost 8, with 14 bases in between.